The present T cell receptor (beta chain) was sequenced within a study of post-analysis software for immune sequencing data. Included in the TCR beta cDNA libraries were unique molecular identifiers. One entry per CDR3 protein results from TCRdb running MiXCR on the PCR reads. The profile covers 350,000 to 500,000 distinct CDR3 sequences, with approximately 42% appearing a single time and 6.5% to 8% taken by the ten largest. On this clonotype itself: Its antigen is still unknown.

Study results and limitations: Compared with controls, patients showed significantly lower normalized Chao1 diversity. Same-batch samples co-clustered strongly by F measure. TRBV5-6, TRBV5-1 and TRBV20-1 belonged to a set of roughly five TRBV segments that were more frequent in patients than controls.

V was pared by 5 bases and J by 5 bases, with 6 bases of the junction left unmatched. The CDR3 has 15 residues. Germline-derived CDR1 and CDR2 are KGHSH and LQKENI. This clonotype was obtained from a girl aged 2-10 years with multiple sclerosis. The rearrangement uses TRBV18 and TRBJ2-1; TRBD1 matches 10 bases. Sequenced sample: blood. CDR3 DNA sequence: TGTGCCAGCTCAGCGGGACAGGGGCTTAACAATGAGCAGTTCTTC. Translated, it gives CASSAGQGLNNEQFF.